This TCR beta chain was recorded in a study of cytomegalovirus exposure and HLA in healthy donors. Though nominally healthy at sampling, donors likely had unrecorded immune exposures. The PCR employed 60 Vbeta primers together with 13 Jbeta primers. Sequenced by immunoSEQ multiplex PCR; TCRdb stores in-frame clones only, minus some. Among 90,000 to 120,000 clones listed, around three quarters were seen once. This clonotype was obtained from a man aged 50 to 59 in good health and CMV-seropositive. Sequencing was performed on PBMCs.

The CDR3: CASSPSPGGIGGELFF. As DNA, the CDR3 is TGTGCCAGCTCACCATCACCGGGTGGTATTGGAGGGGAGCTGTTTTTT. The rearrangement uses TRBV18 and TRBJ2-2, with D uncertain. The CDR3 loop spans 16 amino acids. V lost 2 bases, J lost 8 bases, and 18 bases lay in between. Germline CDR1 KGHSH, CDR2 LQKENI.